A single sample gave rise to the 9 T cell receptor beta chains below, sequenced in a study of vaccination and CD4 T cells after COVID-19. Sequencing of cultured CD4+ T cell DNA used the Oncomine TCR Beta short-read assay. TCRdb fed the PCR reads into MiXCR, producing one record per CDR3 protein. The data show just over 2,500 distinct CDR3 sequences, around two fifths seen once. Which antigens these TCRs recognize remains unknown. Treatment: approximately nine-day PBMC culture with coronavirus spike peptide pools or control peptides (ViraFEST assay). Gathered ahead of the COVID-19 pandemic (2011-2018) were the CD4+ T cells of the unexposed donor. Specimen: CD4+ T cells from blood, cultured in vitro. All receptors come from a human donor in good health.

This clonotype was detected a few times. The chain recombines TRBV20-1 with TRBJ2-7, with 11 bases lining up with TRBD2. The CDR3 sequence is 15 residues long. The V gene end was trimmed by 5 bases and the J gene end by 2 bases; junction bases not matched to a gene: 8. Germline CDR1 is DFQATT and CDR2 is SNEGSKA (reference sequence). The CDR3 DNA is TGCAGTGCTTATACAGGGACTAGCGGTACCTACGAGCAGTACTTC. Its protein is CSAYTGTSGTYEQYF.

The sample holds a few counts of this clonotype. The V call is TRBV28, the J call TRBJ1-5, with a weak D call TRBD1 (5 bases). Between the trimmed V and J ends, which lost 2 bases and 5 bases, there was a span of 13 bases. The CDR3 covers 15 residues. Germline V gives CDR1 MDHEN, CDR2 SYDVKM. The CDR3 coding sequence is TGTGCCAGCAGTTTAATGGCCAGGGAGCATCAGCCCCAGCATTTT. It yields the protein CASSLMAREHQPQHF.

Only a few counts were recorded for this clonotype. The genes are TRBV7-3 and TRBJ2-2; 11 positions agree with TRBD2. The CDR3 consists of 16 residues. CDR1 and CDR2 (germline): SGHTA, FQGTGA. Trimming at V came to 4 bases and at J to 5 bases, leaving 6 bases not matched to a gene. The CDR3 nucleotides read TGTGCCAGCAGCTCCCATAGCGGGGGGGCTACCGGGGAGCTGTTTTTT. Amino acid sequence: CASSSHSGGATGELFF.

This clonotype was seen a few times. The V and J genes are TRBV24-1 and TRBJ1-5, with TRBD1 matching 7 bases. The CDR3 totals 19 residues. Trimming cost V 5 bases and J 0 bases; bases outside gene matches: 15. CDR1 and CDR2 from the germline V gene are KGHDR and SFDVKD. The CDR3 sequence is CATSALGRNTGVSNQPQHF. CDR3 sequence (DNA): TGTGCCACCAGTGCCCTAGGGAGGAACACAGGGGTTAGCAATCAGCCCCAGCATTTT.

This clonotype was detected a few times. The CDR3 nucleotides read TGTGCCAGCAGCCGCCCGGGGTACCAAGAGACCCAGTACTTC. Protein sequence: CASSRPGYQETQYF. J is TRBJ2-5 and V is TRBV6-2 or TRBV6-3, with D perhaps matching TRBD2 (5 bases). CDR1 and CDR2 from the germline V gene are MNHEY and SVGEGT. Trimming pared 6 bases from V and 0 bases from J, leaving 11 bases between. The CDR3 covers 14 residues.

The CDR3 DNA sequence: TGTGCCTGGAGTGTACTTAGCAATCAGCCCCAGTATTTT. It translates to CAWSVLSNQPQYF. This sequence joins TRBV30 and TRBJ1-5, with D unclear. The end of the DNA fits TRBJ2-3 better, so the J call may be wrong. CDR1 is GTSNPN, CDR2 SVGIG, per germline (reference sequence). The CDR3 is made up of 13 amino acids.

V is TRBV18 and J is TRBJ1-5; D is unresolved. CDR3 size: 15 residues. Germline V CDR1 and CDR2: KGHSH, LQKENI. Deletions cut 4 bases from V and 6 bases from J, with 16 bases between. The DNA for the CDR3 is TGTGCCAGCTCACTTGAGGCCCGAACGACTCAGCCCCAGCATTTT. The encoded protein is CASSLEARTTQPQHF.

The rearrangement uses TRBV20-1 and TRBJ2-5; TRBD2 agrees at 7 bases. The CDR3 has 16 residues. Germline V gives CDR1 DFQATT, CDR2 SNEGSKA (reference sequence). The V gene end was trimmed by 0 bases and the J gene end by 5 bases; junction bases not matched to a gene: 12. The CDR3 protein is CSARDSASGGRETQYF. As DNA, the CDR3 is TGCAGTGCTAGAGATTCGGCTAGCGGAGGGAGGGAGACCCAGTACTTC.

This clonotype was seen a handful of times. The genes are TRBV30 and TRBJ2-7; D may be TRBD1 (6 bases). V gave up 5 bases and J gave up 6 bases, with 23 bases separating them. The germline gives CDR1 GTSNPN, CDR2 SVGIG (reference sequence). CDR3 size: 15 residues. This chain's CDR3 is CAWGEIGQRLREQYF. The CDR3 DNA sequence: TGTGCCTGGGGTGAGATAGGACAGAGGCTTCGCGAGCAGTACTTC.